Listed here are 16 T cell receptor beta chains from one sample, sequenced in a study of OX40 agonist ivuxolimab in advanced cancers. Data came from immunoSEQ multiplex PCR; TCRdb stores just in-frame clones and leaves some out. This sample carries approximately 13,000 clones, 80% of them seen once, and the ten largest clones take less than 20%. Sequenced here: CD4+ or CD8+ T cells sorted from blood, sampled in a trial of the OX40 agonist ivuxolimab. Receptor source: an adult with an advanced solid tumor such as melanoma, head and neck, liver or kidney cancer.

The V gene is TRBV6-1, the J gene TRBJ2-7, with D tentatively TRBD1 (5 bases). Trimming left V 8 bases short and J 4 bases short, with 9 bases between. The CDR3 is 11 residues long. Germline V gives CDR1 MNHNS, CDR2 SASEGT. CDR3 sequence (DNA): TGTGCCAGCGCTCAGGGTTACGAGCAGTACTTC. Amino acids: CASAQGYEQYF.

This rearrangement joins TRBV11-3 to TRBJ1-2; D is uncertain. The germline V and J ends were trimmed by 1 base and 8 bases, with 17 bases remaining between them. Germline values: CDR1 SGHNT, CDR2 YENEEA. The CDR3 loop spans 15 amino acids. CDR3 DNA: TGTGCCAGCAGCTTAGCGGATTCTGGGGTTGGGGGCTACACCTTC. Its translation is CASSLADSGVGGYTF.

The chain employs TRBV7-9 and TRBJ2-1; 10 positions match TRBD2. CDR1 and CDR2 from the germline V gene are SEHNR and FQNEAQ (reference sequence). The J segment lost 5 bases and the V segment lost 0 bases, leaving 7 bases of the junction unmatched. This CDR3 comprises 17 residues. The CDR3 coding sequence is TGTGCCAGCAGCTTAGCTGAGCGGGAGGGCCATGACAATGAGCAGTTCTTC. Its translation: CASSLAEREGHDNEQFF.

J is TRBJ2-5 and V is TRBV11-2, with 7 bases matching TRBD2. Germline values: CDR1 SGHAT, CDR2 FQNNGV. V gave up 4 bases and J gave up 4 bases; unmatched junction bases: 3. The CDR3 sequence is 13 residues long. The chain's CDR3 is CASSSWEGETQYF. The CDR3 DNA follows: TGTGCCAGCAGCTCCTGGGAGGGAGAGACCCAGTACTTC.

The chain has TRBV10-3 and TRBJ2-3; tentative D call: TRBD1 (6 bases). V lost 10 bases to trimming and J lost 0 bases, with 17 bases between them. In germline, CDR1 is ENHRY, CDR2 SYGVKD. There are 15 residues in the CDR3. The CDR3 region has the DNA TGTGCCACCGATACGGGGCAGGGGAGCACAGATACGCAGTATTTT. It specifies CATDTGQGSTDTQYF.

The chain is built from TRBV29-1 and TRBJ2-7; D might be TRBD1 or TRBD2, each matching 5 bases. Germline loops: CDR1 SQVTM, CDR2 ANQGSEA. V shed 5 bases and J shed 2 bases, with 22 bases lying between them. There are 16 residues in the CDR3. CDR3 DNA: TGCAGCGTTCGCGACAGTGGGTGGGGGTTCACCTACGAGCAGTACTTC. The encoded protein is CSVRDSGWGFTYEQYF.

The CDR3 coding sequence is TGTGCCAGCAGTGCCGGAGAGGTTAATGAAAAACTGTTTTTT. This codes for CASSAGEVNEKLFF. The chain carries TRBV9 and TRBJ1-4, with D unclear. This CDR3 is 14 amino acids long. Germline V gene data show CDR1 as SGDLS and CDR2 as YYNGEE. V lost 5 bases, J lost 4 bases, and 12 bases lay in between. Full variable domain (missing parts from reference TRBV9 and TRBJ1-4): DSGVTQTPKHLITATGQRVTLRCSPRSGDLSVYWYQQSLDQGLQFLIQYYNGEERAKGNILERFSAQQFPDLHSELNLSSLELGDSALYFCASSAGEVNEKLFFGSGTQLSVL.

On this clone itself: The sample contains more than one DNA sequence encoding this CDR3. The chain links TRBV18 to TRBJ1-4, with D unclear. With 5 bases removed from V and 6 bases from J, the gap between germline ends came to 7 bases. Germline CDR1 is KGHSH and CDR2 is LQKENI. This CDR3 contains 12 residues. Written as DNA, the CDR3 is TGTGCCAGCTCAGGGATTCATGAAAAACTGTTTTTT. It encodes CASSGIHEKLFF.

The count of this clone is one. V and J are TRBV6-5 and TRBJ1-2, with 9 bases aligning to TRBD1. The V and J ends lost 7 bases and 4 bases, in that order; junction bases with no gene match: 10. The germline gives CDR1 MNHEY, CDR2 SVGAGI. The CDR3 is 15 amino acids. CDR3 loop: CASTLGQGFRYGYTF. In DNA, the CDR3 is TGTGCCAGCACCCTGGGACAGGGATTCCGCTATGGCTACACCTTC.

The chain recombines TRBV7-9 with TRBJ2-1, with 8 bases that match TRBD2. V trimming: 6 bases; J trimming: 2 bases; junction bases outside the gene matches: 3. CDR1 and CDR2 (germline): SEHNR, FQNEAQ (reference sequence). This CDR3 comprises 14 residues. Here the CDR3 reads CASRREGPYNEQFF. DNA for the CDR3: TGTGCCAGCAGACGGGAGGGCCCCTACAATGAGCAGTTCTTC. The variable domain in full, with the rest retrieved from reference TRBV7-9 and TRBJ2-1, is DTGVSQNPRHKITKRGQNVTFRCDPISEHNRLYWYRQTLGQGPEFLTYFQNEAQLEKSRLLSDRFSAERPKGSFSTLEIQRTEQGDSAMYLCASRREGPYNEQFFGPGTRLTVL.

V usage is TRBV21-1 and J usage is TRBJ2-7; TRBD2, as called in the table, went unchecked against the DNA. TRBV21-1 is marked as a pseudogene. The length of the CDR3 is 17 residues. The CDR3 sequence is CASSKPETGLFGYEQYF. CDR3 sequence (DNA): TGTGCCAGCAGCAAGCCCGAGACGGGACTTTTTGGCTACGAGCAGTACTTC.

The chain carries TRBV2 and TRBJ2-5; D is possibly TRBD2 (5 bases). CDR3 length: 15 residues. Germline values: CDR1 SNHLY, CDR2 FYNNEI. DNA for the CDR3: TGTGACCTAGGGCGGTGGTCTGGGAGCCAAGAGACCCAGTACTTC. As protein: CDLGRWSGSQETQYF.

The sample holds a few counts of this clone. The gene calls are TRBV7-9 and TRBJ2-7, with D possibly being TRBD2 (6 bases). The CDR3 totals 13 residues. Germline values: CDR1 SEHNR, CDR2 FQNEAQ (reference sequence). The ends were cut back, 8 bases at V and 6 bases at J, with 17 bases in the middle. CDR3 DNA: TGTGCCAGCCGCGGGGCGGGCCCTCCCGAGCAGTACTTC. This translates into CASRGAGPPEQYF.

This clone has just a few counts. This chain links TRBV28 with TRBJ2-7; possible D gene TRBD1, 5 bases. The germline V gene has CDR1 MDHEN and CDR2 SYDVKM. The ends were cut back, 4 bases at V and 0 bases at J, with 16 bases in the middle. The CDR3 is 16 amino acids. CDR3 sequence reads: CASSSPDRKSSYEQYF. CDR3 nucleotide sequence: TGTGCCAGCAGTTCTCCCGACAGAAAAAGCTCCTACGAGCAGTACTTC.

The chain uses TRBV4-3 and TRBJ1-1; 7 bases line up with TRBD1. In germline, CDR1 is LGHNA, CDR2 YSLEER. The CDR3 consists of 15 residues. The V segment lost 4 bases and the J segment 6 bases; nucleotides outside the gene matches: 11. The CDR3 DNA follows: TGCGCCAGCAGCCCTAACAGGGGAAGGAAGGCTGAAGCTTTCTTT. This encodes CASSPNRGRKAEAFF.

The V gene is TRBV5-4, the J gene TRBJ2-4; D tentatively reads TRBD1 or TRBD2 (6 bases each). From germline, CDR1 is SGHNT and CDR2 YYREEE (reference sequence). The ends were cut back, 3 bases at V and 0 bases at J, with 16 bases in the middle. The CDR3 spans 17 residues. Written as DNA, the CDR3 is TGTGCCAGCAGCTGGAGGGACAAGGGTCCAGCCAAAAACATTCAGTACTTC. Translating it yields CASSWRDKGPAKNIQYF. The full variable domain, completed using reference TRBV5-4 and TRBJ2-4, is ETGVTQSPTHLIKTRGQQVTLRCSSQSGHNTVSWYQQALGQGPQFIFQYYREEENGRGNFPPRFSGLQFPNYSSELNVNALELDDSALYLCASSWRDKGPAKNIQYFGAGTRLSVL.